Below, 8 T cell receptor beta chains from the same sample are listed, as sequenced in a study of regulatory and conventional T cells in RAG deficiency. Method: immunoSEQ multiplex PCR; TCRdb's copy keeps in-frame clones and lacks some. The repertoire includes some 28,000 clones, around nine tenths of them detected once, and approximately 0.8% sits in the top ten. The sorted regulatory T cells were CD4+, CD25-high and CD127-low, with genomic DNA sequenced. These records were also assigned to another study, of regulatory T cells. As that study records: Primers: 52 TRBV forward and 13 TRBJ reverse.

The sequencing input was Tregs sorted from blood. The receptors stem from a human donor in good health.

V is TRBV4-2 and J is TRBJ1-1, with TRBD1 matching 7 bases. V dropped 4 bases and J dropped 10; count of bases not matched to a gene: 15. CDR3 length: 15 residues. CDR1 LGHNA and CDR2 YNFKEQ come from the germline V gene. The CDR3 DNA follows: TGTGCCAGCAGCCGTAATCTACAGGGGTTAAAGGTAGCTTTCTTT. Translating gives CASSRNLQGLKVAFF.

The rearrangement joins TRBV30 to TRBJ1-2, with TRBD1 matching over 7 bases. The CDR3 covers 14 residues. Germline V lookup: CDR1 GTSNPN, CDR2 SVGIG (reference sequence). J lost 4 bases, V lost 1 base, and 6 bases had no gene match. The DNA for the CDR3 is TGTGCCTGGAGTGGGAGGGACAGTCTCTATGGCTACACCTTC. Its protein is CAWSGRDSLYGYTF. The full variable domain, completed using reference TRBV30 and TRBJ1-2, is SQTIHQWPATLVQPVGSPLSLECTVEGTSNPNLYWYRQAAGRGLQLLFYSVGIGQISSEVPQNLSASRPQDRQFILSSKKLLLSDSGFYLCAWSGRDSLYGYTFGSGTRLTVV.

This chain joins TRBV5-6 and TRBJ1-2; possibly TRBD1 for D (6 bases). The CDR3 covers 14 residues. The germline V and J ends were trimmed by 0 bases and 8 bases, with 14 bases remaining between them. The germline CDR1 and CDR2 sequences are SGHDT and YYEEEE. CDR3 protein: CASSLVGAGSGYTF. Here the CDR3 DNA reads TGTGCCAGCAGCTTGGTGGGGGCAGGATCAGGCTACACCTTC.

V is TRBV6-5 and J is TRBJ1-2, with D hard to call. The germline V gene has CDR1 MNHEY and CDR2 SVGAGI. The CDR3 covers 12 residues. Trimming took 6 bases from V and 3 from J, leaving 8 bases between them. CDR3 coding DNA: TGTGCCAGCAGCCCTCGAGACTATGGCTACACCTTC. Translated, it gives CASSPRDYGYTF.

The J gene is TRBJ2-7, the V gene TRBV5-4; D gene ambiguous. Germline loops: CDR1 SGHNT, CDR2 YYREEE (reference sequence). V was pared by 2 bases and J by 12 bases, with 18 bases between. This CDR3 comprises 13 residues. DNA for the CDR3: TGTGCCAGCAGCTTTGAAGTGGGCCCTCGGTGGTACTTC. Protein sequence: CASSFEVGPRWYF.

The chain combines TRBV10-3 with TRBJ1-1, with D possibly being TRBD1 (5 bases). Per germline, CDR1 ENHRY and CDR2 SYGVKD. Trimming cost V 0 bases and J 1 base, with 15 bases left between them. The length of the CDR3 is 17 residues. The CDR3 reads CAISESWARRGNTEAFF. In DNA form, the CDR3 reads TGTGCCATCAGTGAGTCCTGGGCCCGGAGGGGGAACACTGAAGCTTTCTTT.

The V call is TRBV18, the J call TRBJ1-2, with D tentatively TRBD1 (6 bases). CDR1 is KGHSH and CDR2 is LQKENI in the germline V gene. The ends were cut back, 2 bases at V and 0 bases at J, with 10 bases in the middle. The CDR3 covers 15 residues. CDR3 sequence (DNA): TGTGCCAGCTCACCAGGGGGGCTGACTAACTATGGCTACACCTTC. Its translation is CASSPGGLTNYGYTF.

The chain employs TRBV29-1 and TRBJ1-1; the match to TRBD1 covers 7 bases. The CDR3 extends over 18 amino acids. The junction had 15 bases not matched to a gene; V was cut back by 2 bases and J by 0 bases. In germline, CDR1 is SQVTM, CDR2 ANQGSEA. Here the CDR3 reads CSVESIVTGRWVNTEAFF. CDR3 nucleotide sequence: TGCAGCGTTGAAAGTATAGTGACAGGGAGATGGGTGAACACTGAAGCTTTCTTT. The full variable domain, completed using reference TRBV29-1 and TRBJ1-1, is SAVISQKPSRDICQRGTSLTIQCQVDSQVTMMFWYRQQPGQSLTLIATANQGSEATYESGFVIDKFPISRPNLTFSTLTVSNMSPEDSSIYLCSVESIVTGRWVNTEAFFGQGTRLTVV.